Included here is one T cell receptor beta chain sequence, with context. The antigen remains unidentified. These data come from a study of blood T cells in healthy people across ages. Findings and limits, study-wide: Per-million-T-cell TCR beta diversity fell roughly linearly with age. Estimated diversity that came from one million T cells was considered an underestimate.

A sample-barcoded 5' primer and a J-beta primer mix were used in a second PCR of about 7 to 12 cycles. Each of the cDNA molecules was tagged by a template-switch adaptor with 12 random nucleotides. TCRdb reprocessed the 5' RACE reads via MiXCR and lists one record per CDR3 protein. The top ten clones hold under 25% of a sample with more than 650,000 distinct CDR3 sequences, 22% of them seen once. This receptor was obtained from a man aged 65-85 years in good health. Sequencing input: blood.

The CDR3 DNA sequence: TGTGCCAGCGGCTCGGACAGGGCCTACGAGCAGTACTTC. It encodes CASGSDRAYEQYF. The chain employs TRBV21-1 and TRBJ2-7; the table calls TRBD1, which could not be checked here. TRBV21-1 constitutes a pseudogene. The CDR3 totals 13 residues.